This T cell receptor beta chain is drawn from a study of cytomegalovirus exposure and HLA in healthy donors (dated by TCRdb to 2016 to 2017). Background for the entire study: The 500 to 700 repertoires of the first cohort and the 110 or so validation repertoires were produced on the same platform, according to a later analysis. A separate validation cohort of some 130 different subjects was used in addition to the approximately 640-subject first cohort. High-throughput TCR immunosequencing, statistical association of individual TCRs with disease status, and machine learning were combined to predict cytomegalovirus infection status. The study was designed to test whether signatures of past pathogen exposure could be identified by cataloging public T cell receptors. Paper-wide results and their limitations: The validation cohort had no HLA typing available for a later analysis, so co-occurrence within that cohort was assessed over all 130 or so repertoires. The study listed 150 to 200 TCR beta chains as associated with cytomegalovirus. Most TCR sequences were observed very rarely across donors, whereas some public TCRs were present in many individuals. In vitro tests confirmed that three of the cytomegalovirus-associated TCR beta chains recognize cytomegalovirus antigens. The authors suggested that the approach could potentially be extended to other disease states and immunological phenotypes. The classifier was reported to diagnose cytomegalovirus status with high specificity and sensitivity in both the original cohort and the validation cohort. Of the cluster scores, 90% to 95% were above 0 in a later analysis, which found that TCRs clustered in the first cohort also tended to co-occur in the 90 to 150 validation repertoires.

From V the trimming removes 3 bases and from J it removes 3 bases, while the gene matches leave 5 bases of the junction unaccounted for. The CDR3 covers 16 residues, taking in both the cysteine and the phenylalanine. Of the read, only the CDR3 DNA is kept; its 48 bases are in frame from base 1. From a lookup of the germline V gene, CDR1 and CDR2 are LGHNA and YSLEER. The library relied on the immunoSEQ multiplex PCR assay. The study's processing was this. A statistical classification framework was developed to diagnose cytomegalovirus status using the catalog of TCR beta chain sequences. Not all clones reach the TCRdb copy of this immuneACCESS table, which keeps in-frame sequences only. Checked studies attribute under half of the gap to unresolved V genes and leave the rest unexplained. The DNA gave D and trimming, while V, J and clone size come from that table. The sample contains 65,000 to 80,000 clones, approximately 93% of them found a single time. Of the sample, 2.1% is held by the ten largest clones.

The donors belonged to the validation cohort of approximately 130 subjects, which was separate from the 666-subject first cohort. As for this clone: Its antigen is unknown. No base quality information exists; no much larger clone differs at one position.

The sample was PBMCs. The clonotype originates from a woman younger than 35 in good health and CMV-seronegative. In this chain, TRBV4-3 is recombined with TRBJ1-3; 10 nucleotides in the junction match TRBD1. The DNA reads as follows: TGCGCCAGCAGCCAGGCGACAGGGGGCGGTGGAAACACCATATATTTT. Translated, it gives CASSQATGGGGNTIYF.